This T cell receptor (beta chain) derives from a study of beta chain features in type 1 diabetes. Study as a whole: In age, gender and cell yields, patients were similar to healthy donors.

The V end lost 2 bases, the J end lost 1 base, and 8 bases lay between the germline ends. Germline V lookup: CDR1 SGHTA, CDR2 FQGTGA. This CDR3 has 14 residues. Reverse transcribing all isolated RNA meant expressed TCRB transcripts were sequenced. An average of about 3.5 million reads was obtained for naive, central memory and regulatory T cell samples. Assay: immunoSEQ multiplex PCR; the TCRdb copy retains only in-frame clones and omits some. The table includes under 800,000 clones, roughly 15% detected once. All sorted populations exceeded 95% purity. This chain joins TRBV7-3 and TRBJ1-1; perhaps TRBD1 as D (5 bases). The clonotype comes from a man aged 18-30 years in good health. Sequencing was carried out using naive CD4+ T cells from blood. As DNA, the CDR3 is TGTGCCAGCAGCTTAGGGGCATCGAACACTGAAGCTTTCTTT. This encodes CASSLGASNTEAFF.